The 13 T cell receptor beta chains below were found in one sample sequenced in a study of cytomegalovirus exposure and HLA in healthy donors (TCRdb year 2017). The library was generated by the immunoSEQ multiplex PCR assay. For the multiplex PCR, a mixture combining 60 forward primers for TCR Vbeta segments and 13 reverse primers for TCR Jbeta segments was used. The clones in this table, taken by TCRdb from immuneACCESS, are in-frame only. Not every clone is retained; where verified, under half of the shortfall comes from an unresolved V gene, and the cause of the rest is unknown. The sample table shows some 64,000 clones, and 70% to 90% are seen once. Of the sample, more than 1.3% falls within the top ten clones. The sample was PBMCs. These receptors originate from a young man in good health and CMV-seropositive.

The genes are TRBV6-5 and TRBJ2-3; 8 bases align to TRBD2. Germline V gives CDR1 MNHEY, CDR2 SVGAGI. Unmatched junction bases numbered 3, after V lost 2 bases and J lost 5 bases. The CDR3 sequence is 14 residues long. CDR3 residues: CASSYATSGDTQYF. The CDR3 DNA is TGTGCCAGCAGTTACGCTACTAGCGGAGATACGCAGTATTTT.

The chain combines TRBV6-6 with TRBJ2-7; 9 nucleotides match TRBD1. CDR1 and CDR2 from the germline V gene are MNHNY and SVGAGI (reference sequence). The junction had 9 bases not matched to a gene; V was cut back by 6 bases and J by 0 bases. The CDR3 length is 16 residues. CDR3 sequence (DNA): TGTGCCAGCAGAGATACAGGGGGCCGGATCTCCTACGAGCAGTACTTC. It codes for CASRDTGGRISYEQYF.

By sample fraction, this clone is medium-sized. The chain employs TRBV10-3 and TRBJ2-1; D perhaps matches TRBD2 (5 bases). V was cut by 6 bases and J by 6 bases, with 6 bases left in between. CDR1 is ENHRY, CDR2 SYGVKD, per germline. This CDR3 spans 11 amino acids. This CDR3 reads CAISRGNEQFF. The DNA of the CDR3 is TGTGCCATCAGCCGGGGCAATGAGCAGTTCTTC.

This chain uses TRBV5-4 with TRBJ2-1, with 8 bases that match TRBD1. J gave up 5 bases and V 3 bases, and 7 bases lay outside the gene matches. The germline gives CDR1 SGHNT, CDR2 YYREEE (reference sequence). CDR3 size: 15 residues. The CDR3 region is CASSYRQGINNEQFF. CDR3 coding DNA: TGTGCCAGCAGCTACCGACAGGGGATCAACAATGAGCAGTTCTTC.

This clone has a single count. The chain combines TRBV7-9 with TRBJ2-1; D is uncertain. V lost 0 bases and J lost 9, with 9 bases in between. From germline, CDR1 is SEHNR and CDR2 FQNEAQ (reference sequence). This CDR3 comprises 13 residues. In nucleotides, the CDR3 is TGTGCCAGCAGCTTAGCGGAGAGTTTTGAGCAGTTCTTC. It translates to CASSLAESFEQFF.

This sequence joins TRBV4-1 and TRBJ1-4; possibly TRBD1 for D (6 bases). CDR1 is MGHRA and CDR2 is YSYEKL in the germline V gene. This CDR3 is built from 16 residues. Trimming cost V 4 bases and J 5 bases, with 17 bases left between them. The CDR3 DNA follows: TGCGCCAGCAGCCTGGGGATAGACAGGACGAATGAAAAACTGTTTTTT. This translates into CASSLGIDRTNEKLFF.

The chain couples TRBV7-9 to TRBJ2-7, with 10 bases that match TRBD2. There are 15 residues in the CDR3. V dropped 1 base and J dropped 1; count of bases not matched to a gene: 1. In germline, CDR1 is SEHNR, CDR2 FQNEAQ (reference sequence). The CDR3 spells CASSLVAGGSYEQYF. In DNA form, the CDR3 reads TGTGCCAGCAGCTTAGTAGCGGGAGGTTCCTACGAGCAGTACTTC.

This rearrangement joins TRBV11-3 to TRBJ2-2; D might be TRBD1 (6 bases). Looked up from germline, CDR1 is SGHNT and CDR2 is YENEEA. The CDR3 is 13 amino acids. The V and J ends lost 6 bases and 6 bases respectively, with 11 bases between them. CDR3 in amino acids: CASSWTDPGELFF. CDR3 sequence (DNA): TGTGCCAGCAGTTGGACAGACCCCGGGGAGCTGTTTTTT.

The chain is built from TRBV5-1 and TRBJ2-1; 8 nucleotides match TRBD1. The CDR3 is 16 amino acids. Looked up from germline, CDR1 is SGHRS and CDR2 is YFSETQ. J lost 6 bases, V lost 0 bases, and 8 bases had no gene match. Written as DNA, the CDR3 is TGCGCCAGCAGCTTGGCCGGACAGGGATCGATCAATGAGCAGTTCTTC. Amino acids: CASSLAGQGSINEQFF.

This clone was seen once. V gene TRBV7-2 combines with J gene TRBJ2-3; TRBD2 matches at 7 bases. This CDR3 is built from 16 residues. V lost 4 bases, J lost 0 bases, and 7 bases stayed unmatched. Germline CDR1 is SGHTA and CDR2 is FQGNSA. The CDR3 reads CASSSSGATSTDTQYF. DNA of the CDR3: TGTGCCAGCAGCTCTAGCGGAGCTACTAGCACAGATACGCAGTATTTT.

The rearrangement joins TRBV6-1 to TRBJ1-2; TRBD1 might be the D (5 bases). Trimming left V 1 base short and J 2 bases short, with 17 bases between. This CDR3 is 17 amino acids long. Germline V gene sequence: CDR1 MNHNS, CDR2 SASEGT. Here the CDR3 DNA reads TGTGCCAGCAGTGAAGAGGGGCCCGGGGGGTACAACTATGGCTACACCTTC. Protein product: CASSEEGPGGYNYGYTF.

This chain uses TRBV5-6 with TRBJ2-5; D call uncertain. The CDR3 totals 12 residues. Germline V gene sequence: CDR1 SGHDT, CDR2 YYEEEE. V was trimmed by 1 base and J by 5 bases, leaving 6 bases between them. The CDR3 DNA reads TGTGCCAGCAGCTTGCGCCGGGAGACCCAGTACTTC. Protein sequence: CASSLRRETQYF.

J is TRBJ2-7 and V is TRBV7-3; a weak D match, TRBD2 (6 bases). Germline CDR1 is SGHTA and CDR2 is FQGTGA. Trimming stripped 5 bases from V and 7 bases from J, with 21 bases between. The length of the CDR3 is 15 residues. The CDR3 spells CASSQTNRPGAEQYF. Here the CDR3 DNA reads TGTGCCAGCAGCCAGACCAACCGGCCGGGAGCTGAGCAGTACTTC.